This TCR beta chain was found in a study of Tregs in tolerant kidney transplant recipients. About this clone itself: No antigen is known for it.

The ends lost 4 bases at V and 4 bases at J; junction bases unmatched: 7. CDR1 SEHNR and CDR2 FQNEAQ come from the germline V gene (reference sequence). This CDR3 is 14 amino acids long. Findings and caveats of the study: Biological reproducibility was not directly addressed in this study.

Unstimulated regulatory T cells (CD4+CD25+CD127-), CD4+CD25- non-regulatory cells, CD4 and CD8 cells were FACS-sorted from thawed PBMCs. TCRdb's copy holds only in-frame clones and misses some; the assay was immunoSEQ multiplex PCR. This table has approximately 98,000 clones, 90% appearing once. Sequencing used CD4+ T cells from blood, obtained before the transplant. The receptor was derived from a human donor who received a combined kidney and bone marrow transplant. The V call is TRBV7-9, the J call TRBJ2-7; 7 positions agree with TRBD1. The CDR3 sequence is CASSSRGQLYEQYF. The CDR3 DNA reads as TGTGCCAGCAGCTCTAGGGGGCAACTTTACGAGCAGTACTTC. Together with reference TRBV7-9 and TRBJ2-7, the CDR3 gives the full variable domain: DTGVSQNPRHKITKRGQNVTFRCDPISEHNRLYWYRQTLGQGPEFLTYFQNEAQLEKSRLLSDRFSAERPKGSFSTLEIQRTEQGDSAMYLCASSSRGQLYEQYFGPGTRLTVT.